A selection of T cell receptor beta chains follows, all from one sample in a study of shared clonotypes between healthy human individuals. Profiling relied on immunoSEQ multiplex PCR, and the TCRdb table lists in-frame clones only, not all of them. The repertoire holds over a million clones, with roughly 95% as singletons. Material: naive CD4+ T cells sorted from blood. The receptors derive from a man aged 25 to 45 in good health. Each CDR3 is given with its conserved first and last residue. The D gene is left open where the match is weak. Not all rows give a size; the values are once, few, many and, for expanded clones, a class.

- | TRBJ1-3 | TRBV5-1 | - | CASSSEGGQGNTIYF | TGCGCCAGCAGCTCCGAGGGAGGGCAAGGAAACACCATATATTTT
- | TRBJ1-1 | TRBV29-1 | - | CSVSGQRSTEAFF | TGCAGCGTATCAGGGCAGAGGAGCACTGAAGCTTTCTTT
- | TRBJ2-7 | TRBV5-5 | once | CASSLALTGQREQYF | TGTGCCAGCAGCTTGGCCCTGACAGGTCAGAGGGAGCAGTACTTC
- | TRBJ2-2 | TRBV30 | - | CAWTTSAGTGELFF | TGTGCCTGGACTACCAGCGCGGGCACCGGGGAGCTGTTTTTT
TRBD2 | TRBJ2-1 | TRBV10-3 | - | CAISVLAGNNEQFF | TGTGCCATCAGTGTTCTAGCGGGAAACAATGAGCAGTTCTTC
- | TRBJ2-5 | TRBV18 | - | CASSPRELQETQYF | TGTGCCAGCTCACCACGGGAATTACAAGAGACCCAGTACTTC
- | TRBJ1-1 | TRBV27 | once | CASSLNKNTEAFF | TGTGCCAGCAGTTTGAACAAGAACACTGAAGCTTTCTTT
TRBD1 | TRBJ1-5 | TRBV18 | - | CASSPRQGPKRPQHF | TGTGCCAGCTCACCAAGACAGGGACCCAAGCGGCCCCAGCATTTT
- | TRBJ1-2 | TRBV5-1 | - | CASSLEVGRVYGYTF | TGCGCCAGCAGCTTGGAAGTGGGACGGGTCTATGGCTACACCTTC
- | TRBJ2-5 | TRBV21-1 | - | CASSSPGRGGVGETQYF | TGTGCCAGCAGTTCCCCGGGGCGGGGCGGAGTCGGGGAGACCCAGTACTTC
TRBD2 | TRBJ2-2 | TRBV7-2 | - | CASSSSGSGTGELFF | TGTGCCAGCAGCTCTAGCGGGAGTGGCACCGGGGAGCTGTTTTTT
- | TRBJ2-7 | TRBV18 | - | CASSPLPGDEQYF | TGTGCCAGCTCACCGCTTCCAGGAGACGAGCAGTACTTC
TRBD2 | TRBJ2-1 | TRBV6-9 | - | CASRPRGLAGGSSYNEQFF | TGTGCCAGCAGGCCGAGGGGACTAGCGGGGGGGAGCTCCTACAATGAGCAGTTCTTC
- | TRBJ2-3 | TRBV10-1 | once | CASSVARTDTQYF | TGCGCCAGCAGTGTTGCCCGCACAGATACGCAGTATTTT
- | TRBJ2-7 | TRBV27 | - | CASSMTGYEQYF | TGTGCCAGCAGTATGACAGGCTACGAGCAGTACTTC
- | TRBJ1-1 | TRBV7-2 | - | CASSLEKGRTEAFF | TGTGCCAGCAGCTTAGAGAAGGGCCGCACTGAAGCTTTCTTT
- | TRBJ1-5 | TRBV28 | - | CASTNVVRGQQPQHF | TGTGCCAGCACTAACGTTGTGCGGGGCCAACAGCCCCAGCATTTT
TRBD2 | TRBJ2-1 | TRBV14 | - | CASSRGLAYEQFF | TGTGCCAGCAGCCGCGGACTAGCTTATGAGCAGTTCTTC
TRBD1 | TRBJ2-1 | TRBV4-1 | - | CASSQPDRGLREQFF | TGCGCCAGCAGCCAACCGGACAGGGGGCTACGGGAGCAGTTCTTC
TRBD1 | TRBJ1-2 | TRBV5-8 | - | CASSSRTGASYGYGYTF | TGTGCCAGCAGCTCCAGGACAGGGGCTAGTTATGGCTATGGCTACACCTTC
- | TRBJ1-1 | TRBV6-1 | - | CAARQALNTEAFF | TGTGCCGCGCGACAGGCCCTGAACACTGAAGCTTTCTTT
- | TRBJ2-3 | TRBV30 | - | CAWSVEVTDTQYF | TGTGCCTGGAGTGTAGAGGTCACAGATACGCAGTATTTT
TRBD2 | TRBJ2-1 | TRBV10-3 | - | CAIKAVGTSTEQFF | TGTGCCATCAAGGCCGTTGGGACTAGCACAGAGCAGTTCTTC
- | TRBJ1-2 | TRBV5-1 | - | CASSSRAGATPDYGYTF | TGCGCCAGCAGCTCACGCGCCGGGGCCACCCCGGACTATGGCTACACCTTC
TRBD2 | TRBJ2-3 | TRBV4-1 | - | CASSQASGRGTSTDTQYF | TGCGCCAGCAGCCAAGCAAGCGGGAGGGGTACTAGCACAGATACGCAGTATTTT
- | TRBJ2-1 | TRBV15 | - | CATSRGLARVDEQFF | TGTGCCACCAGCAGAGGTCTAGCACGAGTTGATGAGCAGTTCTTC
- | TRBJ2-1 | TRBV5-1 | once | CASSPDLAFTSYNEQFF | TGCGCCAGCAGCCCGGACTTAGCCTTCACCTCCTACAATGAGCAGTTCTTC
- | TRBJ2-3 | TRBV7-9 | - | CASSPGGPKGTDTQYF | TGTGCCAGCAGCCCCGGTGGGCCAAAAGGCACAGATACGCAGTATTTT
- | TRBJ2-3 | TRBV5-4 | - | CASSSGGSGRADTQYF | TGTGCCAGCAGCTCTGGGGGCTCCGGCCGGGCAGATACGCAGTATTTT
- | TRBJ2-7 | TRBV5-1 | - | CASSSVGTYEQYF | TGCGCCAGCAGCTCTGTGGGGACCTACGAGCAGTACTTC
TRBD1 | TRBJ2-2 | TRBV11-2 | - | CASSRQGLYGAGELFF | TGTGCCAGCAGCCGACAGGGTTTATATGGGGCCGGGGAGCTGTTTTTT
- | TRBJ2-7 | TRBV28 | - | CASSLWAGEHSYEQYF | TGTGCCAGCAGTTTATGGGCGGGTGAGCACTCCTACGAGCAGTACTTC
- | TRBJ1-2 | TRBV10-3 | - | CAISTATNYGYTF | TGTGCCATCTCCACAGCTACTAACTATGGCTACACCTTC
TRBD2 | TRBJ2-3 | TRBV9 | - | CASSIPRGRPITDTQYF | TGTGCCAGCAGCATACCCCGCGGGAGGCCAATCACAGATACGCAGTATTTT
- | TRBJ1-2 | TRBV19 | once | CASRAQAVNYGYTF | TGTGCCAGTAGAGCCCAAGCCGTAAACTATGGCTACACCTTC
- | TRBJ2-7 | TRBV14 | - | CASSHQYEQYF | TGTGCCAGCAGCCACCAGTACGAGCAGTACTTC
- | TRBJ2-1 | TRBV19 | - | CASSIGWTAQFF | TGTGCCAGTAGTATAGGGTGGACTGCGCAGTTCTTC
- | TRBJ1-3 | TRBV5-6 | - | CASSLGSSSGNTIYF | TGTGCCAGCAGCTTGGGTAGCAGCTCTGGAAACACCATATATTTT
- | TRBJ2-3 | TRBV7-2 | - | CASLFSRGDTQYF | TGTGCCAGCTTGTTCTCCCGAGGGGATACGCAGTATTTT
- | TRBJ2-4 | TRBV2 | - | CASREELAKNIQYF | TGTGCCAGCAGAGAGGAGCTAGCCAAAAACATTCAGTACTTC
TRBD1 | TRBJ2-1 | TRBV5-5 | - | CASSHDRVTYNEQFF | TGTGCCAGCAGCCATGACAGGGTCACCTACAATGAGCAGTTCTTC
- | TRBJ2-5 | TRBV14 | - | CASRQQGSETQYF | TGTGCCAGCAGACAGCAGGGGTCGGAGACCCAGTACTTC
- | TRBJ2-5 | TRBV11-3 | - | CASSPWAGETQYF | TGTGCCAGCAGCCCCTGGGCTGGAGAGACCCAGTACTTC
TRBD1 | TRBJ2-7 | TRBV27 | - | CASSLYGGTGREQYF | TGTGCCAGCAGTTTATACGGCGGGACAGGGCGCGAGCAGTACTTC
- | TRBJ2-7 | TRBV6-1 | once | CASKTVSYEQYF | TGTGCCAGCAAAACGGTCTCCTACGAGCAGTACTTC
TRBD1 | TRBJ2-5 | TRBV6-5 | - | CASSYATGMETQYF | TGTGCCAGCAGTTACGCGACAGGGATGGAGACCCAGTACTTC
TRBD2 | TRBJ2-1 | TRBV27 | - | CASSPLAGTYNEQFF | TGTGCCAGCAGTCCACTAGCGGGGACCTACAATGAGCAGTTCTTC
- | TRBJ1-1 | TRBV28 | - | CASSGREGVAFF | TGTGCCTCCTCGGGCAGGGAAGGCGTAGCTTTCTTT
TRBD1 | TRBJ1-4 | TRBV25-1 | once | CASSGTGRIVFF | TGTGCCAGCAGTGGGACAGGGAGGATTGTGTTTTTT